This T cell receptor (beta chain) was observed in a study of preoperative IRX-2 immunotherapy in early breast cancer. Repertoires were generated with immunoSEQ multiplex PCR, while TCRdb's copy carries only in-frame clones and drops some. This table holds about 25,000 clones, approximately 75% found once. Documented treatment: preoperative locoregional IRX-2 cytokine immunotherapy. Preoperative locoregional IRX-2 cytokine immunotherapy was tested in the phase Ib source study. The CDR3 spans 15 residues. The germline CDR1 and CDR2 sequences are SGHNT and YENEEA. V was trimmed by 4 bases and J by 4 bases, leaving 16 bases between them.

The J gene is TRBJ2-5, the V gene TRBV11-3; possible D gene TRBD1, 5 bases. The material sequenced was lymph node tissue, taken after IRX-2 immunotherapy. The receptor's source is a human donor with breast cancer. The CDR3 region has the DNA TGTGCCAGCAGCTCATTGGGGCAGGCCTTAGAGACCCAGTACTTC. Protein sequence: CASSSLGQALETQYF.